This is a list of T cell receptor beta chains from one sample in a study of blood T cell repertoires in COVID-19. Libraries were prepared by immunoSEQ multiplex PCR; TCRdb keeps only in-frame clonotypes and omits some of them. The table records 300,000 to 400,000 clones, about 91% of them present only once. Sequenced sample: peripheral blood. Receptors originate from a woman aged 30 to 39 with COVID-19, enrolled during active disease. Both conserved end residues are part of each CDR3. The order of the fields is D gene, J gene, V gene, CDR3 length, clone size, CDR3 DNA, CDR3 protein. D genes are given only for firm matches. Only some rows state a clone size, as once, few, many or a class for expanded clones.

.	TRBJ1-5	TRBV3-1/TRBV3-2	15	.	TGTGCCAGCAGCCAAGATTCGACAGGCAATCAGCCCCAGCATTTT	CASSQDSTGNQPQHF
TRBD1	TRBJ2-1	TRBV11-3	15	few	TGTGCCAGCAGCTCACAGGGACAGACACGCAATGAGCAGTTCTTC	CASSSQGQTRNEQFF
TRBD2	TRBJ2-5	TRBV19	15	.	TGTGCCAGTAGTATTCCGCGGGGGTACCAAGAGACCCAGTACTTC	CASSIPRGYQETQYF
.	TRBJ1-1	TRBV5-4	12	.	TGTGCCAGCAGCTTGTGGCAGGGAGGAGCTTTCTTT	CASSLWQGGAFF
TRBD1	TRBJ1-1	TRBV5-1	14	.	TGCGCCAGCAGGAGACAGGGGGTGAACACTGAAGCTTTCTTT	CASRRQGVNTEAFF
TRBD2	TRBJ2-5	TRBV6-5	15	.	TGTGCCAGCAGACAGACTAGCGGGGGCCAAGAGACCCAGTACTTC	CASRQTSGGQETQYF
.	TRBJ1-1	TRBV30	13	.	TGTGCCTGGAGGGAAGCGGGGAAAACTGAAGCTTTCTTT	CAWREAGKTEAFF
TRBD1	TRBJ1-1	TRBV18	13	.	TGTGCCAGCTCAGGACAGGGGTACACTGAAGCTTTCTTT	CASSGQGYTEAFF
TRBD2	TRBJ2-3	TRBV2	15	.	TGTGCCAGCAGGGGCCTGGCGGGGGAGGTAGATACGCAGTATTTT	CASRGLAGEVDTQYF
.	TRBJ2-5	TRBV5-1	16	.	TGCGCCAGCGAGAGAGGGACTCCGGGCCAGGGAGAGACCCAGTACTTC	CASERGTPGQGETQYF
TRBD1	TRBJ1-1	TRBV20-1	20	.	TGCAGTGCTAGTCCCTTTCCACTCCCTTTCGGGACAGAAAGGGGCACTGAAGCTTTCTTT	CSASPFPLPFGTERGTEAFF
TRBD1	TRBJ1-2	TRBV6-5	14	.	TGTGCCAGCAGAACTCACGACAGGGGCATTGACTACACCTTC	CASRTHDRGIDYTF
TRBD1	TRBJ1-6	TRBV7-8	15	.	TGTGCCAGCAGCCTGGGGACAGGTGTTAATTCACCCCTCCACTTT	CASSLGTGVNSPLHF
.	TRBJ2-1	TRBV7-9	15	.	TGTGCCAGCAGCAAGACTTCGGGGGATATCCATGAGCAGTTCTTC	CASSKTSGDIHEQFF
.	TRBJ2-1	TRBV18	15	once	TGTGCCAGCTCACCTTCCGGGGGTCGATACAATGAGCAGTTCTTC	CASSPSGGRYNEQFF